The 28 T cell receptor beta chains below were found in one sample sequenced in a study of high-grade serous ovarian cancer treatment subgroups. Profiled with immunoSEQ multiplex PCR; TCRdb holds only in-frame clones, not every one. The data contain roughly 4,500 clones, approximately 69% of them singletons. Tumor samples were taken before definitive surgery or chemotherapy. The sample taken for sequencing was tumor tissue. The receptors come from a human donor with high-grade serous ovarian cancer.

V is TRBV19 and J is TRBJ1-2, with D hard to call. V lost 4 bases to trimming and J lost 3 bases, with 12 bases between them. CDR3 length: 14 residues. Germline V gives CDR1 LNHDA, CDR2 SQIVND (reference sequence). CDR3 bases: TGTGCCAGTAGTAACGGGCTCCGGGACTATGGCTACACCTTC. This translates into CASSNGLRDYGYTF.

The chain links TRBV5-5 to TRBJ2-6; 7 bases line up with TRBD1. V was pared by 5 bases and J by 0 bases, with 8 bases of the junction left unmatched. CDR1 is SGHKS, CDR2 YYEKEE, per germline (reference sequence). CDR3 size: 17 residues. DNA of the CDR3: TGTGCCAGCAGTTTATGGACAGGATCCTCTGGGGCCAACGTCCTGACTTTC. Its translation: CASSLWTGSSGANVLTF.

The genes are TRBV5-5 and TRBJ1-2; D gene ambiguous. V lost 0 bases and J lost 0, with 9 bases in between. Looked up from germline, CDR1 is SGHKS and CDR2 is YYEKEE (reference sequence). The CDR3 sequence is 15 residues long. The CDR3 bases are TGTGCCAGCAGCTTGGTACGGGGATCTAACTATGGCTACACCTTC. Its translation is CASSLVRGSNYGYTF.

V usage is TRBV6-5 and J usage is TRBJ1-2, with TRBD1 matching 7 bases. Per germline, CDR1 MNHEY and CDR2 SVGAGI. Unmatched junction bases numbered 10, after V lost 7 bases and J lost 8 bases. The CDR3 extends over 13 amino acids. The CDR3 spells CASNDLTGRGYTF. CDR3 bases: TGTGCCAGCAATGACCTGACAGGGCGCGGCTACACCTTC.

The gene calls are TRBV7-6 and TRBJ2-3; 8 bases fit TRBD2. Germline V gene data show CDR1 as SGHVS and CDR2 as FNYEAQ. The CDR3 is 17 residues long. After removal of 5 bases from V and 0 bases from J, the junction contained 10 bases not matched to a gene. Written as DNA, the CDR3 is TGTGCCAGCAGCCATCCCCGGGAGGGCCCGAGCACAGATACGCAGTATTTT. Its translation: CASSHPREGPSTDTQYF.

The gene calls are TRBV6-5 and TRBJ1-2, with 8 bases aligning to TRBD1. Trimming took 4 bases from V and 3 from J; bases not matched to a gene: 10. CDR1 and CDR2 from the germline V gene are MNHEY and SVGAGI. The CDR3 sequence is 16 residues long. Here the CDR3 reads CASSSGRGLPYYGYTF. The CDR3 bases are TGTGCCAGCAGTTCCGGCAGGGGGCTACCATACTATGGCTACACCTTC.

This clone turned up a few times. The J gene is TRBJ2-4, the V gene TRBV6-5, with no clear D. V was shortened by 6 bases and J by 5 bases, with 8 bases between the two germline ends. Germline CDR1 reads MNHEY; CDR2 reads SVGAGI. CDR3 length: 12 amino acids. The CDR3 nucleotides read TGTGCCAGCAGACTAAACGAAAACATTCAGTACTTC. It codes for CASRLNENIQYF.

In its sample, this clone was seen a few times. The chain employs TRBV25-1 and TRBJ1-1; weak D call: TRBD1 (6 bases). The CDR3 covers 16 residues. The V end lost 4 bases, the J end lost 5 bases, and 20 bases lay between the germline ends. Germline V CDR1 and CDR2: MGHDK, SYGVNS. CDR3 in amino acids: CASSGDPGRGGTEAFF. The CDR3 DNA sequence: TGTGCCAGCAGTGGAGACCCCGGCAGGGGAGGAACTGAAGCTTTCTTT.

The rearrangement joins TRBV5-5 to TRBJ2-2; 10 bases align to TRBD1. V was clipped by 5 bases and J by 7 bases; unmatched bases: 8. This CDR3 has 15 amino acids. Germline lookup yields CDR1 SGHKS and CDR2 YYEKEE (reference sequence). DNA for the CDR3: TGTGCCAGCAGACGGGGACAGGGGTTAGGCGGGGAGCTGTTTTTT. It specifies CASRRGQGLGGELFF.

This clone came up once. This same CDR3 is encoded by further DNA sequences in the sample. CDR3 sequence: CASSLDRAETQYF. The CDR3 bases are TGTGCCAGCAGCTTAGACAGGGCAGAGACCCAGTACTTC. This chain links TRBV7-9 with TRBJ2-5, with D perhaps TRBD1 (6 bases). Trimming removed 1 base from V and 4 bases from J, with 7 bases in between. Germline V gives CDR1 SEHNR, CDR2 FQNEAQ (reference sequence). The CDR3 contains 13 residues.

As for this clone: Within the sample, other DNA sequences also encode this same CDR3. The V gene is TRBV6-4, the J gene TRBJ1-1; weak D call: TRBD1 (5 bases). V was trimmed by 5 bases and J by 2 bases, leaving 12 bases between them. In germline, CDR1 is MRHNA, CDR2 SNTAGT. This CDR3 is 14 amino acids long. The CDR3 region is CASSPSQGNTEAFF. The CDR3 bases are TGTGCCAGCAGTCCATCGCAGGGCAACACTGAAGCTTTCTTT.

The chain is built from TRBV7-2 and TRBJ2-3; D may correspond to TRBD1 or TRBD2 (5 bases each). V dropped 5 bases and J dropped 11 bases, with 14 bases sitting between them. CDR3 length equals 12 residues. CDR1 SGHTA and CDR2 FQGNSA come from the germline V gene. The CDR3 reads CASSREQRGQYF. CDR3 coding DNA: TGTGCCAGCAGCCGTGAGCAGAGGGGGCAGTATTTT.

V is TRBV7-3 and J is TRBJ1-2; 8 bases line up with TRBD1. V shed 5 bases and J 7 bases; nucleotides not matched to a gene: 12. Germline-derived CDR1 and CDR2 are SGHTA and FQGTGA. The CDR3 contains 15 residues. This chain's CDR3 is CASSDRDRQLFGYTF. The CDR3 nucleotides read TGTGCCAGCAGCGACCGGGACAGGCAACTATTTGGCTACACCTTC.

J is TRBJ2-1 and V is TRBV7-9; TRBD2 aligns across 10 bases. V was clipped by 2 bases and J by 8 bases; unmatched bases: 6. Per the germline V gene, CDR1 is SEHNR and CDR2 is FQNEAQ (reference sequence). This CDR3 region has 15 residues. CDR3 loop: CASSLSSGGRDEQFF. The CDR3 DNA follows: TGTGCCAGCAGCTTAAGTAGCGGGGGGAGGGATGAGCAGTTCTTC.

The V call is TRBV2, the J call TRBJ1-5, with D tentatively TRBD1 (6 bases). The V end lost 5 bases, the J end lost 5 bases, and 16 bases lay between the germline ends. Germline V lookup: CDR1 SNHLY, CDR2 FYNNEI. The CDR3 spans 15 residues. CDR3 in DNA: TGTGCCAGCAGTAGAGGGACGGGGGCGGATCAGCCCCAGCATTTT. It yields the protein CASSRGTGADQPQHF.

The chain uses TRBV14 and TRBJ1-2; no definite D call. This CDR3 is built from 14 residues. Germline values: CDR1 SGHDN, CDR2 FVKESK. V dropped 5 bases and J dropped 8 bases, with 18 bases sitting between them. The DNA of the CDR3 is TGTGCCAGCAGCGCCCGACTGGGCCCGTTCGGCTACACCTTC. This translates into CASSARLGPFGYTF.

The rearrangement links TRBV11-3 to TRBJ2-2; D is perhaps TRBD2 (5 bases). Germline loops: CDR1 SGHNT, CDR2 YENEEA. V shed 5 bases and J shed 1 base, with 11 bases lying between them. The CDR3 runs to 15 residues. The CDR3 sequence: CASSARTQNTGELFF. The CDR3 region has the DNA TGTGCCAGCAGCGCCAGGACTCAGAACACCGGGGAGCTGTTTTTT.

CDR3 region: CASSPGDRRTNTGELFF. DNA of the CDR3: TGCGCCAGCAGCCCCGGGGACAGGCGAACGAACACCGGGGAGCTGTTTTTT. V gene TRBV5-1 combines with J gene TRBJ2-2; 8 bases fit TRBD1. Trimming took 4 bases from V and 0 from J; bases not matched to a gene: 8. The CDR3 is 17 amino acids. Germline V gene lookup returns CDR1 SGHRS and CDR2 YFSETQ.

The rearrangement uses TRBV28 and TRBJ2-4; TRBD2 matches 9 bases. CDR1 is MDHEN, CDR2 SYDVKM, per germline. V was clipped by 6 bases and J by 6 bases; unmatched bases: 9. The CDR3 runs to 15 residues. The CDR3 region has the DNA TGTGCCAGCAGACCAGCGGGGGGCACCGGAAACATTCAGTACTTC. This translates into CASRPAGGTGNIQYF.

The chain links TRBV5-8 to TRBJ2-7, with TRBD1 matching over 8 bases. The CDR3 runs 16 residues. CDR1 and CDR2 (germline): SGHTS, YDEGEE. With 4 bases clipped from V and 3 bases from J, the junction kept 12 bases outside the gene matches. The CDR3 is CASSILPTGGHYEQYF. As DNA, the CDR3 is TGTGCCAGCAGCATTCTCCCTACAGGGGGACACTACGAGCAGTACTTC.

The CDR3 DNA follows: TGTGCCAGCAGTTACGGGACAGCGAACACTGAAGCTTTCTTT. The encoded protein is CASSYGTANTEAFF. The V call is TRBV7-2, the J call TRBJ1-1; 7 nucleotides align to TRBD1. The V gene's germline CDR1 is SGHTA and CDR2 FQGNSA. Trimming at V came to 6 bases and at J to 1 base, leaving 5 bases not matched to a gene. The CDR3 sequence is 14 residues long.

The chain uses TRBV6-1 and TRBJ2-3, with 8 bases matching TRBD1. The length of the CDR3 is 15 residues. Germline trimming cut 4 bases from V and 1 base from J; bases unmatched to any gene: 4. Germline V gene lookup returns CDR1 MNHNS and CDR2 SASEGT. The DNA of the CDR3 is TGTGCCAGCAGTGCCTACAGGGGGGGCACAGATACGCAGTATTTT. Its protein product is CASSAYRGGTDTQYF.

This clone was seen a few times. J is TRBJ2-5 and V is TRBV4-2, with TRBD2 matching over 7 bases. The CDR3 is 15 residues long. Germline loops: CDR1 LGHNA, CDR2 YNFKEQ. The J segment lost 0 bases and the V segment lost 7 bases, leaving 8 bases of the junction unmatched. The CDR3 here is CASTAGRGDQETQYF. The CDR3 coding sequence is TGTGCCAGCACCGCGGGGAGGGGAGACCAAGAGACCCAGTACTTC.

This clone was detected a few times. The chain combines TRBV19 with TRBJ2-5; no definite D call. Trimming took off 5 bases at V and 4 bases at J, with 14 bases between the two ends. CDR3 size: 14 residues. The germline gives CDR1 LNHDA, CDR2 SQIVND (reference sequence). CDR3 protein: CASSVGSRRETQYF. Here the CDR3 DNA reads TGTGCCAGTAGTGTTGGGTCGAGGAGAGAGACCCAGTACTTC. Drawing the rest from reference TRBV19 and TRBJ2-5, the complete variable domain is DGGITQSPKYLFRKEGQNVTLSCEQNLNHDAMYWYRQDPGQGLRLIYYSQIVNDFQKGDIAEGYSVSREKKESFPLTVTSAQKNPTAFYLCASSVGSRRETQYFGPGTRLLVL.

Comments on this clone: The junction and the germline gene differ at one end; a read error may be behind it. The chain carries TRBV7-9 and TRBJ2-3; 9 bases are a match to TRBD2. The V gene's germline CDR1 is SEHNR and CDR2 FQNEAQ (reference sequence). The CDR3 sequence is 14 residues long. CDR3: CASSLAGPTDTQYF. CDR3 sequence (DNA): TGTGCCAGCAGCCTAGCGGGACCCACAGATACGCAGTATTTT. The full variable domain, its missing parts supplied by reference TRBV7-9 and TRBJ2-3, is DTGVSQNPRHKITKRGQNVTFRCDPISEHNRLYWYRQTLGQGPEFLTYFQNEAQLEKSRLLSDRFSAERPKGSFSTLEIQRTEQGDSAMYLCASSLAGPTDTQYFGPGTRLTVL.

The V gene is TRBV5-5, the J gene TRBJ1-1; D may be TRBD1 (5 bases). The V gene lost 4 bases and the J gene lost 0 bases, with 16 bases spanning the gap. The CDR3 is made up of 16 amino acids. Germline V gene data show CDR1 as SGHKS and CDR2 as YYEKEE (reference sequence). CDR3 sequence (DNA): TGTGCCAGCAGCGTCACCCGGGACGTCATGAACACTGAAGCTTTCTTT. Protein: CASSVTRDVMNTEAFF.

J is TRBJ1-2 and V is TRBV25-1; D may be TRBD1 (5 bases). V was shortened by 7 bases and J by 8 bases, with 17 bases between the two germline ends. There are 13 residues in the CDR3. CDR1 and CDR2 (germline): MGHDK, SYGVNS. The CDR3 DNA reads as TGTGCCAGCAAGGGTCGCAGGGTCCGAGGCTACACCTTC. This codes for CASKGRRVRGYTF.

J is TRBJ2-1 and V is TRBV29-1; TRBD2 aligns across 8 bases. Trimming took 7 bases from V and 0 from J; bases not matched to a gene: 5. The CDR3 contains 14 residues. Per the germline V gene, CDR1 is SQVTM and CDR2 is ANQGSEA. The CDR3 spells CSAGGGSSYNEQFF. In DNA form, the CDR3 reads TGCAGCGCGGGAGGGGGGAGCTCCTACAATGAGCAGTTCTTC.